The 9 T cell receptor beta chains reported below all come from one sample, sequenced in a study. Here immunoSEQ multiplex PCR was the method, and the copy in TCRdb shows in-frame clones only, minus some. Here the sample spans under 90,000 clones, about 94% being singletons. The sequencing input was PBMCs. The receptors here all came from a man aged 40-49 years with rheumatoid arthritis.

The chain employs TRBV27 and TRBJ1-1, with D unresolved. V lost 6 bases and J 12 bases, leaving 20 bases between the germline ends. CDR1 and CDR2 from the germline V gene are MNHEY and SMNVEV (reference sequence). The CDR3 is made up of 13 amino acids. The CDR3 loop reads CASSPLPDSSPFF. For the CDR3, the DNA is TGTGCCAGCAGCCCGCTTCCGGACTCAAGTCCTTTCTTT.

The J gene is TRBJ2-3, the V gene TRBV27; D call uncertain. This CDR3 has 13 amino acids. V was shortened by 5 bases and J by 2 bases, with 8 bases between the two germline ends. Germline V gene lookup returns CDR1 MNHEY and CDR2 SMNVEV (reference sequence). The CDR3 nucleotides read TGTGCCAGCAGTCCTTTCTCCACAGATACGCAGTATTTT. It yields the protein CASSPFSTDTQYF.

The CDR3 bases are TGTGCCAGCAGTTTAGAGGGTGATGAAAAACTGTTTTTT. This gives the protein CASSLEGDEKLFF. V gene TRBV27 combines with J gene TRBJ1-4; D is undetermined. The germline CDR1 and CDR2 sequences are MNHEY and SMNVEV (reference sequence). CDR3 size: 13 residues. Trimming cost V 2 bases and J 6 bases, with 7 bases left between them.

CDR3: CASSRQGGNTEAFF. CDR3 bases: TGTGCCAGCAGCCGGCAGGGGGGTAACACTGAAGCTTTCTTT. The rearrangement uses TRBV14 and TRBJ1-1, with TRBD1 identical over 7 bases. CDR1 and CDR2 from the germline V gene are SGHDN and FVKESK. The CDR3 is 14 residues long. J lost 2 bases, V lost 4 bases, and 4 bases had no gene match.

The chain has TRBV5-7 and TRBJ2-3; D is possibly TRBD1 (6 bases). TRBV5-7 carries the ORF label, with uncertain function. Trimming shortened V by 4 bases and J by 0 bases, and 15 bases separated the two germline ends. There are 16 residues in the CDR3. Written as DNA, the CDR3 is TGTGCCAGCAGCCCGAACACAGGGCCGAGCACAGATACGCAGTATTTT. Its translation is CASSPNTGPSTDTQYF.

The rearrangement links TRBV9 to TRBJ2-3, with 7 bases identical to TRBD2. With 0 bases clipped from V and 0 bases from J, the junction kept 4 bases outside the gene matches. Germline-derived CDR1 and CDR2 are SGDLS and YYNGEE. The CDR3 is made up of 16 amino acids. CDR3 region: CASSVVGGFSTDTQYF. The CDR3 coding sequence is TGTGCCAGCAGCGTAGTGGGAGGGTTTAGCACAGATACGCAGTATTTT.

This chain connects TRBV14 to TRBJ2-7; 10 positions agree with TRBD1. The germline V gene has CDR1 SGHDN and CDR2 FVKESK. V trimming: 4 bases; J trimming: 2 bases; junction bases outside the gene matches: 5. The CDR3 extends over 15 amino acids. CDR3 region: CASSREGTGAYEQYF. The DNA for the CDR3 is TGTGCCAGCAGCCGGGAGGGGACAGGGGCCTACGAGCAGTACTTC. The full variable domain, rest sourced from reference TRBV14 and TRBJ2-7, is EAGVTQFPSHSVIEKGQTVTLRCDPISGHDNLYWYRRVMGKEIKFLLHFVKESKQDESGMPNNRFLAERTGGTYSTLKVQPAELEDSGVYFCASSREGTGAYEQYFGPGTRLTVT.

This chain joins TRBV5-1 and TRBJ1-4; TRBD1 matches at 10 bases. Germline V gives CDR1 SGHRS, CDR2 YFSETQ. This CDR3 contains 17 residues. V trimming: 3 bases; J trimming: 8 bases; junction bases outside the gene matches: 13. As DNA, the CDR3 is TGCGCCAGCAGCTCCCATCGGACAGGGGGAATCGGGGAAAAACTGTTTTTT. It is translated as CASSSHRTGGIGEKLFF.

CDR3: CASTTQGGSEQFF. The CDR3 DNA sequence: TGTGCCAGTACCACGCAGGGGGGGAGTGAGCAGTTCTTC. This chain connects TRBV19 to TRBJ2-1; D might be TRBD1 or TRBD2, each matching 7 bases. The germline V gene has CDR1 LNHDA and CDR2 SQIVND (reference sequence). V was trimmed by 7 bases and J by 9 bases, leaving 16 bases between them. The CDR3 is 13 residues long.